This section outlines one T cell receptor beta chain sequence together with its context. Its antigen remains unidentified. At one end, the junction sequence differs from germline, possibly due to a read error. Per germline, CDR1 MDHEN and CDR2 SYDVKM. This CDR3 is 20 amino acids long. The data originate from a study of cytomegalovirus exposure and HLA in healthy donors. General study points: In a later analysis, TCR beta V- and J-gene trimming showed a link to a missense DCLRE1C variant.

The PCR employed 60 Vbeta primers together with 13 Jbeta primers. The repertoire was sequenced with immunoSEQ multiplex PCR; TCRdb's copy has only in-frame clones and lacks some. Of a few hundred thousand clones in the sample, about 83% were seen once. The chain has TRBV28 and TRBJ2-3; 11 nucleotides agree with TRBD1. The source material was PBMCs. This TCR came from a girl aged 10-17 years in good health and CMV-seronegative. CDR3 nucleotides: TGTGCCAGCACTTTAACGCAAGGGACAGGGGGATTCACTAGCACAGATACGCAGTATTTT. Its protein is CASTLTQGTGGFTSTDTQYF.